What follows are 31 T cell receptor beta chains derived from one specimen sequenced in a study of naive and memory T cell subsets (dated by TCRdb to about 2017). No cognate antigen is known for these TCRs. Results the study describes overall, beyond this receptor: A few larger clonotypes were present in naive repertoires, especially CD8 naive repertoires, and these clonotypes were possibly memory cells re-expressing CD45RA.

The library was prepared using UMI-ligation and nested PCR. The sequencer was an Illumina MiSeq. The beta constant-region primer consisted of an equimolar mixture of two oligonucleotides that together covered TRBC1 and TRBC2. Four rounds of PCR were used to amplify ligated cDNA, with nested alpha and beta constant-region primers being used together with the SP2 primer. The raw public reads went through TCRdb reprocessing: fastp at Q25, MiXCR clone calling, in-frame beta chains kept. A single entry per CDR3 protein holds the most common genes and DNA from its merged rows. The sample data list 140,000 to 150,000 distinct CDR3 sequences, and over 20% of these were observed just once. Around 0.097% of the sample lies in the top ten. Sequencing used naive CD4+ T cells from blood. The cell subset or site label for this specimen denotes: naive T cells, CD45RA high CD27+. The origin of the receptors is a human donor in good health.

This clonotype was detected only a few times. The V call is TRBV6-5, the J call TRBJ2-7; the D is unclear. V lost 5 bases to trimming and J lost 6 bases, with 17 bases between them. The germline V gene has CDR1 MNHEY and CDR2 SVGAGI. This CDR3 comprises 14 residues. CDR3 protein: CASSERRPFAEQYF. The CDR3 nucleotides read TGTGCCAGCAGTGAACGGAGACCCTTTGCCGAGCAGTACTTC.

The table lists this clonotype with many counts. The genes are TRBV5-1 and TRBJ2-5; 9 bases align to TRBD2. Germline CDR1 and CDR2: SGHRS and YFSETQ. The CDR3 sequence is 14 residues long. Losses at the gene ends were 2 bases for V and 3 bases for J; bases not matched to a gene: 2. The CDR3 DNA is TGCGCCAGCAGCTTAGCGGGAGGAAAAGAGACCCAGTACTTC. It yields the protein CASSLAGGKETQYF.

This CDR3 reads CASSLRLAGWGADTQYF. The CDR3 DNA follows: TGTGCCAGCAGCTTAAGACTAGCGGGCTGGGGGGCAGATACGCAGTATTTT. V gene TRBV7-2 combines with J gene TRBJ2-3; TRBD2 agrees at 10 bases. This CDR3 is 17 amino acids long. Trimming removed 2 bases from V and 4 bases from J; junction bases left unmatched: 9. CDR1 and CDR2 from the germline V gene are SGHTA and FQGNSA.

This clonotype was picked up a small number of times. CDR3 in amino acids: CASSLRTGDGETQYF. In DNA form, the CDR3 reads TGTGCCAGCAGCTTACGGACAGGGGACGGAGAGACCCAGTACTTC. The genes are TRBV7-9 and TRBJ2-5; 9 positions match TRBD1. The germline CDR1 and CDR2 sequences are SEHNR and FQNEAQ (reference sequence). The CDR3 extends over 15 amino acids. V trimming: 2 bases; J trimming: 4 bases; junction bases outside the gene matches: 5.

The chain is built from TRBV20-1 and TRBJ2-1; 9 positions match TRBD2. The CDR3 spans 15 residues. Trimming at V came to 2 bases and at J to 4 bases, leaving 6 bases not matched to a gene. Germline-derived CDR1 and CDR2 are DFQATT and SNEGSKA (reference sequence). The CDR3 loop reads CSARKREVPYNEQFF. CDR3 coding DNA: TGCAGTGCTAGAAAGCGGGAGGTTCCTTACAATGAGCAGTTCTTC.

The chain recombines TRBV9 with TRBJ1-4; TRBD1 matches 9 bases. Germline CDR1 SGDLS, CDR2 YYNGEE. The V gene end was trimmed by 2 bases and the J gene end by 7 bases; junction bases not matched to a gene: 3. The CDR3 covers 14 residues. CDR3 DNA sequence: TGTGCCAGCAGCGTTACAGGGGGCTCTGAAAAACTGTTTTTT. As protein: CASSVTGGSEKLFF.

This clonotype was seen many times. J is TRBJ2-7 and V is TRBV4-1, with TRBD1 matching over 7 bases. The germline V gene has CDR1 MGHRA and CDR2 YSYEKL. Trimming took 3 bases from V and 3 from J; bases not matched to a gene: 5. The CDR3 length is 14 residues. Here the CDR3 DNA reads TGCGCCAGCAGCCAGCCGGACAGGTTCTACGAGCAGTACTTC. This translates into CASSQPDRFYEQYF.

In its sample, this clonotype was seen many times. This sequence joins TRBV6-1 and TRBJ2-5; no definite D call. The CDR3 spans 10 residues. V was pared by 1 base and J by 6 bases, with 0 bases between. Germline values: CDR1 MNHNS, CDR2 SASEGT. CDR3 in amino acids: CASSEETQYF. The CDR3 nucleotides are TGTGCCAGCAGTGAAGAGACCCAGTACTTC.

The chain employs TRBV20-1 and TRBJ2-1; a possible D gene is TRBD2 (5 bases). Germline V lookup: CDR1 DFQATT, CDR2 SNEGSKA (reference sequence). V lost 3 bases and J 3 bases, leaving 12 bases between the germline ends. The CDR3 runs to 14 residues. The CDR3 region is CSARLRTRYNEQFF. Here the CDR3 DNA reads TGCAGTGCTAGGTTGCGGACTCGCTACAATGAGCAGTTCTTC.

This clonotype was found a few times. J is TRBJ1-2 and V is TRBV20-1; 8 bases are shared with TRBD1. CDR1 and CDR2 (germline): DFQATT, SNEGSKA (reference sequence). The junction had 14 bases not matched to a gene; V was cut back by 6 bases and J by 8 bases. The CDR3 is 14 residues long. CDR3 residues: CSAPPGQASKGYTF. DNA of the CDR3: TGCAGTGCACCGCCGGGACAGGCTTCTAAAGGCTACACCTTC.

This clonotype turned up a few times. This rearrangement joins TRBV12-3 or TRBV12-4 to TRBJ2-7, with D possibly being TRBD1 (6 bases). This CDR3 is built from 14 residues. The V end lost 5 bases, the J end lost 2 bases, and 13 bases lay between the germline ends. Here the CDR3 reads CASSLQGITYEQYF. CDR3 nucleotides: TGTGCCAGCAGTCTACAGGGAATCACCTACGAGCAGTACTTC.

This clonotype was counted only a few times. The J gene is TRBJ2-1, the V gene TRBV10-2, with unresolved D. Looked up from germline, CDR1 is WSHSY and CDR2 is SAAADI. V was cut by 8 bases and J by 10 bases, with 15 bases left in between. This CDR3 contains 12 residues. The CDR3 reads CASYFPPEEQFF. Written as DNA, the CDR3 is TGCGCCAGCTACTTCCCCCCCGAGGAGCAGTTCTTC.

This clonotype was found a few times. This rearrangement joins TRBV10-3 to TRBJ2-5, with 8 bases lining up with TRBD2. Germline CDR1 ENHRY, CDR2 SYGVKD. J was trimmed by 5 bases and V by 4 bases; bases with no gene match: 9. The CDR3 extends over 15 amino acids. The DNA of the CDR3 is TGTGCCATCAGTGGTTCGAGCGGGAGCTTTGAGACCCAGTACTTC. Translated: CAISGSSGSFETQYF.

CDR3 nucleotide sequence: TGCGCCAGCAGCCGAGAGACAGGGAATATTGATGGCTACACCTTC. This gives the protein CASSRETGNIDGYTF. The chain uses TRBV5-1 and TRBJ1-2, with 7 bases that match TRBD1. V lost 4 bases, J lost 6 bases, and 12 bases stayed unmatched. Germline assignment: CDR1 SGHRS and CDR2 YFSETQ. The CDR3 extends over 15 amino acids.

This clonotype appeared once. The J gene is TRBJ1-6, the V gene TRBV3-1; 7 nucleotides line up with TRBD1. The CDR3 covers 15 residues. V was clipped by 1 base and J by 8 bases; unmatched bases: 5. From germline, CDR1 is LGHDT and CDR2 YNNKEL (reference sequence). CDR3 sequence (DNA): TGTGCCAGCAGCCAAGGACAGGGAGCACATTCACCCCTCCACTTT. Its protein product is CASSQGQGAHSPLHF.

J is TRBJ2-3 and V is TRBV6-1, with D perhaps TRBD2 (5 bases). The CDR3 consists of 14 residues. Per the germline V gene, CDR1 is MNHNS and CDR2 is SASEGT. V was cut by 10 bases and J by 1 base, with 15 bases left in between. The CDR3 region is CATLRDPGTDTQYF. Here the CDR3 DNA reads TGTGCCACCCTCCGGGATCCCGGCACAGATACGCAGTATTTT.

The rearrangement uses TRBV7-2 and TRBJ2-1, with TRBD2 as a possible D gene (5 bases). The V gene's germline CDR1 is SGHTA and CDR2 FQGNSA. The CDR3 covers 15 residues. V was cut by 0 bases and J by 3 bases, with 9 bases left in between. In DNA, the CDR3 is TGTGCCAGCAGCTTAGCGGGAGCCATCTACAATGAGCAGTTCTTC. Amino acids: CASSLAGAIYNEQFF.

This chain links TRBV3-1 with TRBJ2-3, with 9 bases lining up with TRBD2. CDR1 LGHDT and CDR2 YNNKEL come from the germline V gene (reference sequence). The CDR3 contains 17 residues. V dropped 4 bases and J dropped 2; count of bases not matched to a gene: 10. CDR3 residues: CASSPEVIAGVTDTQYF. CDR3 in DNA: TGTGCCAGCAGCCCCGAAGTAATAGCGGGAGTCACAGATACGCAGTATTTT.

This chain uses TRBV7-9 with TRBJ2-1; TRBD1 aligns across 12 bases. The trim removed 10 bases at V and 8 bases at J, leaving 12 bases unmatched. There are 15 residues in the CDR3. The V gene's germline CDR1 is SEHNR and CDR2 FQNEAQ (reference sequence). CDR3 nucleotide sequence: TGTGCCACCCGGGGGGACAGGGGGCTTATGGATGAGCAGTTCTTC. Its translation is CATRGDRGLMDEQFF.

This clonotype was seen a handful of times. The genes are TRBV3-1 and TRBJ1-1; D uncertain. V lost 4 bases and J 6 bases, leaving 15 bases between the germline ends. Germline CDR1 LGHDT, CDR2 YNNKEL (reference sequence). This CDR3 is 14 amino acids long. The CDR3 DNA sequence: TGTGCCAGCAGCCGTGACCTGGGGAATGCTGAAGCTTTCTTT. Its translation: CASSRDLGNAEAFF.

This clonotype was seen a few times. The V call is TRBV7-2, the J call TRBJ2-5; 7 bases agree with TRBD1. CDR1 SGHTA and CDR2 FQGNSA come from the germline V gene. V was pared by 5 bases and J by 4 bases, with 10 bases of the junction left unmatched. This CDR3 spans 15 amino acids. CDR3: CASSRNRGRTETQYF. The CDR3 region has the DNA TGTGCCAGCAGCCGAAACAGGGGAAGGACAGAGACCCAGTACTTC.

This chain connects TRBV5-1 to TRBJ1-4, with a weak D call TRBD1 (6 bases). Trimming took off 3 bases at V and 5 bases at J, with 11 bases between the two ends. The CDR3 extends over 14 amino acids. In germline, CDR1 is SGHRS, CDR2 YFSETQ. This CDR3 is CASSSGVANEKLFF. The CDR3 DNA reads as TGCGCCAGCAGCTCAGGGGTCGCGAATGAAAAACTGTTTTTT.

The chain has TRBV5-1 and TRBJ2-7; TRBD2 aligns across 10 bases. The CDR3 is 14 residues long. Per germline, CDR1 SGHRS and CDR2 YFSETQ. V dropped 6 bases and J dropped 0; count of bases not matched to a gene: 3. CDR3 sequence reads: CASKLAGTSYEQYF. For the CDR3, the DNA is TGCGCCAGCAAACTAGCGGGAACCTCCTACGAGCAGTACTTC.

There are many counts of this clonotype. CDR3 bases: TGTGCCAGCAGTACCTTACTAGCGAAGACCCAGTACTTC. Protein product: CASSTLLAKTQYF. The chain couples TRBV28 to TRBJ2-5, with 7 bases fitting TRBD2. The CDR3 is 13 residues long. V was clipped by 5 bases and J by 6 bases; unmatched bases: 6. The germline V gene encodes CDR1 MDHEN and CDR2 SYDVKM.

This clonotype was recorded a few times. The V gene is TRBV6-1, the J gene TRBJ1-1; 8 bases align to TRBD1. The CDR3 consists of 17 residues. The junction had 13 bases not matched to a gene; V was cut back by 6 bases and J by 1 base. Germline CDR1 is MNHNS and CDR2 is SASEGT. In DNA, the CDR3 is TGTGCCAGCAGGGAACGAACTGGACAGGGTACGAACACTGAAGCTTTCTTT. Residues: CASRERTGQGTNTEAFF.

This clonotype was seen only a few times. The V and J genes are TRBV7-2 and TRBJ2-2, with 7 nucleotides matching TRBD2. The junction had 10 bases not matched to a gene; V was cut back by 4 bases and J by 2 bases. CDR1 is SGHTA, CDR2 FQGNSA, per germline. This CDR3 spans 17 amino acids. The chain's CDR3 is CASSSRVGGVNTGELFF. CDR3 coding DNA: TGTGCCAGCAGCTCGAGAGTTGGGGGGGTAAACACCGGGGAGCTGTTTTTT.

CDR3 sequence (DNA): TGCGCCAGCAGCTTCCGGGACTCGAGGGAGACCCAGTACTTC. It encodes CASSFRDSRETQYF. The chain combines TRBV5-1 with TRBJ2-5, with a possible D match to TRBD2 (6 bases). Trimming removed 2 bases from V and 5 bases from J, with 13 bases in between. Germline V gene sequence: CDR1 SGHRS, CDR2 YFSETQ. The CDR3 sequence is 14 residues long.

V and J are TRBV4-2 and TRBJ2-1; 11 bases line up with TRBD2. V shed 1 base, J shed 10 bases, and the junction held 9 bases outside the gene matches. The CDR3 spans 16 residues. Looked up from germline, CDR1 is LGHNA and CDR2 is YNFKEQ. The CDR3 DNA reads TGTGCCAGCAGCCAAGCTGGTAGCGGGAGGGTTTGGGAGCAGTTCTTC. Protein product: CASSQAGSGRVWEQFF.

V usage is TRBV29-1 and J usage is TRBJ2-7, with D unresolved. Trimming removed 1 base at V and 3 bases at J, with 7 bases between. This CDR3 comprises 12 residues. Germline loops: CDR1 SQVTM, CDR2 ANQGSEA. CDR3 loop: CSVEAGSYEQYF. The CDR3 DNA follows: TGCAGCGTTGAAGCGGGCAGCTACGAGCAGTACTTC.

The chain recombines TRBV28 with TRBJ2-5, with D possibly TRBD2 on 5 matching bases. Germline lookup yields CDR1 MDHEN and CDR2 SYDVKM. Trimming left V 3 bases short and J 1 base short, with 9 bases between. The CDR3 has 14 residues. CDR3 DNA: TGTGCCAGCAGTTTCGGAGGCTCCCAAGAGACCCAGTACTTC. Amino acids: CASSFGGSQETQYF.

This clonotype was picked up a small number of times. V gene TRBV5-1 combines with J gene TRBJ2-3; D unclear. Between the trimmed V and J ends, which lost 0 bases and 0 bases, there was a span of 5 bases. The CDR3 loop spans 14 amino acids. The germline gives CDR1 SGHRS, CDR2 YFSETQ. CDR3: CASSLELSTDTQYF. For the CDR3, the DNA is TGCGCCAGCAGCTTGGAGCTTAGCACAGATACGCAGTATTTT. Complete variable domain (other parts from reference TRBV5-1 and TRBJ2-3): KAGVTQTPRYLIKTRGQQVTLSCSPISGHRSVSWYQQTPGQGLQFLFEYFSETQRNKGNFPGRFSGRQFSNSRSEMNVSTLELGDSALYLCASSLELSTDTQYFGPGTRLTVL.